A few counts support the clone carrying this T cell receptor (beta chain). Its antigen remains unknown. This sample stems from a study of cytomegalovirus exposure and HLA in healthy donors. PCR involved 60 Vbeta and 13 Jbeta primers. Profiled with immunoSEQ multiplex PCR; TCRdb holds only in-frame clones, not every one. The table has a few hundred thousand clones, 80% seen once. Findings and limits, study-wide: It was reported in a later analysis that an Asian-associated ancestry cluster showed fewer N-insertions than the approximately 670-donor mean.

The trim removed 6 bases at V and 6 bases at J, leaving 17 bases unmatched. Germline CDR1 and CDR2: MDHEN and SYDVKM. CDR3 length equals 17 residues. Sequences were obtained from PBMCs. The clonotype was recovered from a girl aged 2 to 10 in good health and CMV-seronegative. The chain is built from TRBV28 and TRBJ1-5; 7 bases line up with TRBD1. This CDR3 is CASRVTRGPGFSQPQHF. The CDR3 DNA is TGTGCCAGCAGAGTGACTAGGGGGCCGGGTTTTTCTCAGCCCCAGCATTTT.